This T cell receptor (beta chain) is drawn from a study of cytomegalovirus exposure and HLA in healthy donors. CDR3 length: 13 amino acids. V dropped 4 bases and J dropped 1; count of bases not matched to a gene: 1. The V gene's germline CDR1 is SEHNR and CDR2 FQNEAQ (reference sequence). The PCR ran on 60 Vbeta and 13 Jbeta primers. Some clones are missing from TCRdb's copy, which holds only in-frame ones; the method was immunoSEQ multiplex PCR. This repertoire shows about 120,000 clones, around two thirds found once; its top ten account for more than 8%. Sequences were obtained from PBMCs. The source is a woman in her thirties or forties in good health and CMV-seropositive. J is TRBJ2-7 and V is TRBV7-9; 7 nucleotides agree with TRBD2. CDR3 sequence: CASSSGGSYEQYF. The CDR3 DNA sequence: TGTGCCAGCAGCTCCGGGGGGTCCTACGAGCAGTACTTC.